Following are 24 T cell receptor beta chains from one sample sequenced in a study of cytomegalovirus exposure and HLA in healthy donors. The study ran its PCR with 60 Vbeta and 13 Jbeta primers. Produced via immunoSEQ multiplex PCR; TCRdb's table is partial and in-frame only. Among approximately 170,000 clones listed, around 83% were seen once. The sample was PBMCs. These TCRs come from a man in his forties or fifties in good health and CMV-seropositive.

This sequence joins TRBV11-2 and TRBJ2-1; the match to TRBD1 covers 8 bases. Germline V lookup: CDR1 SGHAT, CDR2 FQNNGV. The J segment lost 4 bases and the V segment lost 6 bases, leaving 2 bases of the junction unmatched. This CDR3 is 13 amino acids long. CDR3 nucleotide sequence: TGTGCCAGCAGACGGACAGGGTACAATGAGCAGTTCTTC. Protein: CASRRTGYNEQFF.

V gene TRBV7-2 combines with J gene TRBJ1-4, with D possibly being TRBD1 (6 bases). Germline values: CDR1 SGHTA, CDR2 FQGNSA. Trimming left V 5 bases short and J 0 bases short, with 22 bases between. The CDR3 has 19 residues. The CDR3 reads CASSPSLDGTPSTNEKLFF. The CDR3 DNA follows: TGTGCCAGCAGCCCCAGTTTGGACGGGACACCTTCAACTAATGAAAAACTGTTTTTT.

This clone was seen a few times. The rearrangement joins TRBV9 to TRBJ2-5; 11 bases agree with TRBD2. This CDR3 region has 16 residues. The J segment lost 5 bases and the V segment lost 2 bases, leaving 8 bases of the junction unmatched. CDR1 SGDLS and CDR2 YYNGEE come from the germline V gene. CDR3 sequence reads: CASSVLGLAVTETQYF. The CDR3 region has the DNA TGTGCCAGCAGCGTCCTGGGACTAGCGGTGACGGAGACCCAGTACTTC.

The gene calls are TRBV5-5 and TRBJ1-1; 8 bases align to TRBD1. This CDR3 has 15 residues. From germline, CDR1 is SGHKS and CDR2 YYEKEE (reference sequence). The V gene end was trimmed by 8 bases and the J gene end by 0 bases; junction bases not matched to a gene: 9. The CDR3 spells CASSPRQGMNTEAFF. The CDR3 nucleotides read TGTGCCAGTAGCCCCAGACAGGGGATGAACACTGAAGCTTTCTTT.

This chain links TRBV19 with TRBJ1-4, with 7 bases matching TRBD1. The V gene's germline CDR1 is LNHDA and CDR2 SQIVND (reference sequence). CDR3 length: 15 residues. Unmatched junction bases numbered 9, after V lost 6 bases and J lost 5 bases. The CDR3 bases are TGTGCCAGTAGCTCAAGGACAGGAGACAATGAAAAACTGTTTTTT. This sequence encodes CASSSRTGDNEKLFF.

The CDR3 protein is CATSRTQGLGPDTQYF. In nucleotides, the CDR3 is TGTGCCACCAGCAGAACCCAAGGACTAGGGCCAGATACGCAGTATTTT. The rearrangement links TRBV15 to TRBJ2-3; TRBD2 aligns across 7 bases. V trimming: 2 bases; J trimming: 4 bases; junction bases outside the gene matches: 9. There are 16 residues in the CDR3. Germline CDR1 reads LNHNV; CDR2 reads YYDKDF (reference sequence).

The V and J genes are TRBV11-1 and TRBJ2-5, with D maybe TRBD2 (5 bases). Trimming left V 2 bases short and J 4 bases short, with 11 bases between. Germline V gene lookup returns CDR1 SGHAT and CDR2 FQDESV (reference sequence). The length of the CDR3 is 14 residues. CDR3 bases: TGTGCCAGCAGCTTAAATCGGGGTGTAGAGACCCAGTACTTC. This encodes CASSLNRGVETQYF.

This rearrangement joins TRBV28 to TRBJ1-5; maybe TRBD1 (5 bases). The CDR3 extends over 14 amino acids. CDR1 is MDHEN, CDR2 SYDVKM, per germline. Trimming took 4 bases from V and 4 from J, leaving 11 bases between them. The CDR3 here is CASSSGSPNQPQHF. In DNA, the CDR3 is TGTGCCAGCAGTTCAGGGTCCCCTAATCAGCCCCAGCATTTT.

This clone was seen once. The CDR3 DNA sequence: TGTGCCAGCAGCTTGGTTAGCAGCCATGAGCAGTTCTTC. The encoded protein is CASSLVSSHEQFF. This chain uses TRBV5-4 with TRBJ2-1; the D is unclear. The germline V and J ends were trimmed by 0 bases and 8 bases, with 9 bases remaining between them. Germline CDR1 is SGHNT and CDR2 is YYREEE (reference sequence). This CDR3 contains 13 residues.

The chain combines TRBV6-6 with TRBJ2-1; D perhaps matches TRBD2 (5 bases). V was cut by 6 bases and J by 9 bases, with 9 bases left in between. The CDR3 length is 11 residues. Germline V lookup: CDR1 MNHNY, CDR2 SVGAGI (reference sequence). The CDR3, as DNA: TGTGCCAGCAGGCTAGCTAGTGAGCAGTTCTTC. This translates into CASRLASEQFF.

Only a few counts were recorded for this clone. This chain links TRBV7-9 with TRBJ2-5; maybe TRBD1 (5 bases). The CDR3 is made up of 15 amino acids. Germline CDR1 and CDR2: SEHNR and FQNEAQ (reference sequence). Trimming pared 4 bases from V and 1 base from J, leaving 13 bases between. The CDR3 bases are TGTGCCAGCAGCTCAATTGGGGCAGTCCAAGAGACCCAGTACTTC. Translating it yields CASSSIGAVQETQYF.

V usage is TRBV6-4 and J usage is TRBJ2-1; D is perhaps TRBD1 (6 bases). Between the trimmed V and J ends, which lost 0 bases and 3 bases, there was a span of 12 bases. This CDR3 contains 16 residues. Germline assignment: CDR1 MRHNA and CDR2 SNTAGT. For the CDR3, the DNA is TGTGCCAGCAGTGACTCTGGGAAAGGGGGCTACAATGAGCAGTTCTTC. It yields the protein CASSDSGKGGYNEQFF.

The chain links TRBV30 to TRBJ2-4; 8 nucleotides align to TRBD2. In germline, CDR1 is GTSNPN, CDR2 SVGIG (reference sequence). J lost 8 bases, V lost 2 bases, and 5 bases had no gene match. The CDR3 sequence is 13 residues long. The DNA for the CDR3 is TGTGCCTGGAGTATAAGCGGGGGTGACATTCAGTACTTC. Translated, it gives CAWSISGGDIQYF.

This rearrangement joins TRBV28 to TRBJ1-1, with D possibly matching TRBD1 (5 bases). Looked up from germline, CDR1 is MDHEN and CDR2 is SYDVKM. V was clipped by 3 bases and J by 3 bases, with 8 bases between them. This CDR3 has 13 amino acids. Here the CDR3 reads CASSLWGDTEAFF. The CDR3 DNA is TGTGCCAGCAGTTTGTGGGGGGACACTGAAGCTTTCTTT.

The chain joins TRBV13 to TRBJ2-1, with TRBD2 matching 11 bases. Germline V gene lookup returns CDR1 PRHDT and CDR2 FYEKMQ (reference sequence). V was pared by 0 bases and J by 5 bases, with 15 bases of the junction left unmatched. The CDR3 covers 20 residues. The CDR3 bases are TGTGCCAGCAGCTTAGGCGGCACTAGCGGGAGCTACTTGGGGGACAATGAGCAGTTCTTC. This sequence encodes CASSLGGTSGSYLGDNEQFF.

This chain connects TRBV28 to TRBJ2-3; 9 bases agree with TRBD2. V lost 4 bases and J lost 2; bases outside the gene matches: 4. CDR1 is MDHEN and CDR2 is SYDVKM in the germline V gene. The CDR3 contains 15 residues. CDR3 region: CASSSSGDTTDTQYF. Written as DNA, the CDR3 is TGTGCCAGCAGTTCTAGCGGGGATACCACAGATACGCAGTATTTT.

This clone was seen a handful of times. The J gene is TRBJ2-3, the V gene TRBV30, with TRBD2 as a possible D gene (5 bases). V gave up 8 bases and J gave up 6 bases, with 18 bases separating them. This CDR3 is 13 amino acids long. Per germline, CDR1 GTSNPN and CDR2 SVGIG (reference sequence). The DNA of the CDR3 is TGTGCCGGTGGACTCGGGGTGGGGGATACGCAGTATTTT. Protein sequence: CAGGLGVGDTQYF.

The chain links TRBV29-1 to TRBJ1-2, with D possibly matching TRBD1 (5 bases). Germline V gene sequence: CDR1 SQVTM, CDR2 ANQGSEA. CDR3 length equals 13 residues. Trimming pared 1 base from V and 4 bases from J, leaving 10 bases between. The CDR3: CSVEGGARYGYTF. DNA for the CDR3: TGCAGCGTTGAAGGTGGGGCACGCTATGGCTACACCTTC.

The J gene is TRBJ1-1, the V gene TRBV10-2; the D gene is possibly TRBD1 (5 bases). The ends were cut back, 0 bases at V and 1 base at J, with 9 bases in the middle. The CDR3 loop spans 15 amino acids. Germline V lookup: CDR1 WSHSY, CDR2 SAAADI. CDR3 nucleotides: TGCGCCAGCAGTGAGTCTTACAGGTCGAACACTGAAGCTTTCTTT. Protein sequence: CASSESYRSNTEAFF.

V is TRBV6-5 and J is TRBJ2-7, with 10 bases lining up with TRBD1. V lost 6 bases to trimming and J lost 6 bases; unmatched junction nucleotides: 8. The germline gives CDR1 MNHEY, CDR2 SVGAGI. The CDR3 sequence is 14 residues long. CDR3 DNA: TGTGCCAGCAGGGACTCCGGGACAGGGGCCGAGCAGTACTTC. It is translated as CASRDSGTGAEQYF.

V and J are TRBV6-1 and TRBJ1-5; D is possibly TRBD1 (6 bases). CDR3 length equals 15 residues. Germline CDR1 MNHNS, CDR2 SASEGT. Trimming stripped 1 base from V and 4 bases from J, with 11 bases between. CDR3 DNA: TGTGCCAGCAGTGAAGGCAGGGGAAGTAATCAGCCCCAGCATTTT. This codes for CASSEGRGSNQPQHF.

The rearrangement links TRBV4-3 to TRBJ2-3; 7 bases are shared with TRBD2. This CDR3 is 16 amino acids long. The trim removed 0 bases at V and 2 bases at J, leaving 5 bases unmatched. CDR1 is LGHNA, CDR2 YSLEER, per germline. CDR3 loop: CASSQDHERDTDTQYF. Written as DNA, the CDR3 is TGCGCCAGCAGCCAAGATCACGAGCGGGACACAGATACGCAGTATTTT.

The chain recombines TRBV15 with TRBJ1-4; D gene ambiguous. The CDR3 runs to 14 residues. Looked up from germline, CDR1 is LNHNV and CDR2 is YYDKDF (reference sequence). Trimming shortened V by 4 bases and J by 3 bases, and 9 bases separated the two germline ends. The CDR3 DNA reads as TGTGCCACCAGCAAGGCCGGAGCTAATGAAAAACTGTTTTTT. Its protein is CATSKAGANEKLFF.

The rearrangement joins TRBV19 to TRBJ2-4, with TRBD1 matching 10 bases. Per the germline V gene, CDR1 is LNHDA and CDR2 is SQIVND (reference sequence). J lost 6 bases, V lost 6 bases, and 8 bases had no gene match. This CDR3 spans 15 amino acids. CDR3: CASSHRGQGLNIQYF. CDR3 in DNA: TGTGCCAGTAGCCACCGGGGACAGGGGCTAAACATTCAGTACTTC.